The 32 T cell receptor beta chains below were found in one sample sequenced in a study of human CD8 memory T cell subsets. The TCR beta sequencing libraries came from UMI-labeled 5' RACE. TCRdb reanalyzed the 5' RACE reads, giving one entry per CDR3 protein sequence and no DNA. In all, the sample yields thousands of distinct CDR3 sequences. TPEX cells were exhausted-like CCR7+ PD-1+ TIGIT+ early memory CD8+ T cells. Sequenced material: CD8+ T cells from PBMCs. These receptors originate from a human donor in good health.

This chain links TRBV7-9 with TRBJ2-7. The germline V gene has CDR1 SEHNR and CDR2 FQNEAQ (reference sequence). The CDR3 runs to 11 residues. The CDR3 loop reads CASTFDSEQYF.

The chain joins TRBV7-8 to TRBJ2-7; TCRdb picks TRBD1, but there is no DNA to check that call. This CDR3 comprises 14 residues. Germline CDR1 and CDR2: SGHVS and FQNEAQ. Here the CDR3 reads CASSPPGQNYEQCF.

V usage is TRBV7-9 and J usage is TRBJ2-7. Germline lookup yields CDR1 SEHNR and CDR2 FQNEAQ (reference sequence). The CDR3 spans 15 residues. CDR3 in amino acids: CASSLELRPYYEQYF. Drawing the rest from reference TRBV7-9 and TRBJ2-7, the complete variable domain is DTGVSQNPRHKITKRGQNVTFRCDPISEHNRLYWYRQTLGQGPEFLTYFQNEAQLEKSRLLSDRFSAERPKGSFSTLEIQRTEQGDSAMYLCASSLELRPYYEQYFGPGTRLTVT.

Frequency places this clonotype as medium-sized. CDR3 loop: CSVYSGADGTDTQYF. This sequence joins TRBV29-1 and TRBJ2-3; TCRdb proposes TRBD1, but this gene call is untestable without DNA. There are 15 residues in the CDR3. The germline CDR1 and CDR2 sequences are SQVTM and ANQGSEA.

The gene calls are TRBV27 and TRBJ2-1; checking the TCRdb D call of TRBD2 is not possible without DNA. Looked up from germline, CDR1 is MNHEY and CDR2 is SMNVEV (reference sequence). The CDR3 length is 18 residues. CDR3 residues: CASSSHTIGEGFYNEQFF.

V gene TRBV12-3 or TRBV12-4 combines with J gene TRBJ2-3; lacking DNA, the TRBD2 call made by TCRdb goes unchecked. The CDR3 spans 16 residues. The CDR3 loop reads CASSLDLERHTDTQYF.

This chain joins TRBV5-1 and TRBJ2-7; there is no DNA to check the TCRdb D call of TRBD1. Germline assignment: CDR1 SGHRS and CDR2 YFSETQ. The CDR3 consists of 13 residues. CDR3 in amino acids: CASSLGGADEQYF. Full variable domain (rest looked up from reference TRBV5-1 and TRBJ2-7): KAGVTQTPRYLIKTRGQQVTLSCSPISGHRSVSWYQQTPGQGLQFLFEYFSETQRNKGNFPGRFSGRQFSNSRSEMNVSTLELGDSALYLCASSLGGADEQYFGPGTRLTVT.

The rearrangement links TRBV5-1 to TRBJ1-3. The CDR3 totals 15 residues. The germline V gene has CDR1 SGHRS and CDR2 YFSETQ. This chain's CDR3 is CASSQRGIPGNTIYF. Complete variable domain (other parts from reference TRBV5-1 and TRBJ1-3): KAGVTQTPRYLIKTRGQQVTLSCSPISGHRSVSWYQQTPGQGLQFLFEYFSETQRNKGNFPGRFSGRQFSNSRSEMNVSTLELGDSALYLCASSQRGIPGNTIYFGEGSWLTVV.

V gene TRBV7-6 combines with J gene TRBJ2-2. Germline values: CDR1 SGHVS, CDR2 FNYEAQ. The CDR3 spans 14 residues. The chain's CDR3 is CASSSLLSTGELFF.

The chain employs TRBV29-1 and TRBJ2-1; lacking DNA, the TRBD1 call made by TCRdb goes unchecked. CDR1 is SQVTM, CDR2 ANQGSEA, per germline. The CDR3 loop spans 13 amino acids. The chain's CDR3 is CSVPGAIYNEQFF.

CDR3 sequence reads: CASSRTGGRTDTQYF. V is TRBV12-3 or TRBV12-4 and J is TRBJ2-3; TCRdb proposes TRBD1, but this gene call is untestable without DNA. The CDR3 spans 15 residues.

According to its frequency, this clonotype is medium-sized (0.01 to 0.1%). CDR3 protein: CASSLFPDSGPHADTQYF. The chain carries TRBV12-3 or TRBV12-4 and TRBJ2-3; TCRdb's D gene call, TRBD2, goes unchecked for lack of DNA. The CDR3 is 18 amino acids.

This clonotype is medium-sized by frequency. The chain is built from TRBV13 and TRBJ1-1; TCRdb picks TRBD1, but there is no DNA to check that call. From germline, CDR1 is PRHDT and CDR2 FYEKMQ (reference sequence). This CDR3 has 13 amino acids. This CDR3 reads CASSYRTNTEAFF.

This chain joins TRBV7-9 and TRBJ1-2. The CDR3 runs 15 residues. CDR1 and CDR2 from the germline V gene are SEHNR and FQNEAQ (reference sequence). This CDR3 is CASSLGRPGSYGYTF.

The chain couples TRBV20-1 to TRBJ2-1; absent DNA, TCRdb's TRBD1 call cannot be checked. CDR1 and CDR2 (germline): DFQATT, SNEGSKA (reference sequence). The CDR3 spans 12 residues. The CDR3 sequence is CSAREAGAEQFF.

The V call is TRBV20-1, the J call TRBJ2-1; TCRdb picks TRBD2, but there is no DNA to check that call. This CDR3 is 17 amino acids long. Germline values: CDR1 DFQATT, CDR2 SNEGSKA (reference sequence). The CDR3 loop is CSATGSASGVAYNEQFF.

This rearrangement joins TRBV7-9 to TRBJ2-7; TCRdb selects TRBD2, and the lack of DNA leaves this call unchecked. The length of the CDR3 is 15 residues. Germline lookup yields CDR1 SEHNR and CDR2 FQNEAQ (reference sequence). CDR3 amino acids: CASSLGTSGGYEQYF.

The chain couples TRBV24-1 to TRBJ2-3. The CDR3 has 16 amino acids. Looked up from germline, CDR1 is KGHDR and CDR2 is SFDVKD. The CDR3 region is CATSDGSGSSTDTQYF.

Frequency places this clonotype as medium-sized. The rearrangement links TRBV5-5 to TRBJ2-1; the TCRdb call, TRBD2, lacks DNA for checking. The germline gives CDR1 SGHKS, CDR2 YYEKEE (reference sequence). This CDR3 is built from 15 residues. CDR3 residues: CASTLAGDLYNEQFF.

This chain links TRBV5-4 with TRBJ2-5; with no DNA, the TCRdb D assignment of TRBD1 cannot be verified. The CDR3 contains 17 residues. Looked up from germline, CDR1 is SGHNT and CDR2 is YYREEE (reference sequence). The CDR3 reads CASSLGLGQGIGETQYF. The full variable domain, in which reference TRBV5-4 and TRBJ2-5 provide the parts outside the CDR3, is ETGVTQSPTHLIKTRGQQVTLRCSSQSGHNTVSWYQQALGQGPQFIFQYYREEENGRGNFPPRFSGLQFPNYSSELNVNALELDDSALYLCASSLGLGQGIGETQYFGPGTRLLVL.

This clonotype is called large (0.1 to 1%) based on its frequency. This chain connects TRBV28 to TRBJ2-7. The CDR3 runs to 11 residues. In germline, CDR1 is MDHEN, CDR2 SYDVKM. The CDR3 spells CASSPNYEQYF.

The V gene is TRBV7-8, the J gene TRBJ1-4. Per the germline V gene, CDR1 is SGHVS and CDR2 is FQNEAQ. CDR3 size: 13 residues. This chain's CDR3 is CASRSDGFEKLFF.

V gene TRBV6-2 or TRBV6-3 combines with J gene TRBJ2-1; TCRdb's assignment of TRBD2 cannot be checked, as there is no DNA. The germline V gene has CDR1 MNHEY and CDR2 SVGEGT. The CDR3 contains 17 residues. CDR3: CASSYDLTSGRDNEQFF.

The chain combines TRBV7-6 with TRBJ2-5. Germline V gene data show CDR1 as SGHVS and CDR2 as FNYEAQ. There are 13 residues in the CDR3. The CDR3 loop reads CASSLPAEETQYF.

This chain uses TRBV19 with TRBJ2-1; TCRdb's assignment of TRBD2 cannot be checked, as there is no DNA. This CDR3 spans 16 amino acids. The germline V gene encodes CDR1 LNHDA and CDR2 SQIVND (reference sequence). The CDR3 protein is CASSIMGTSGGTEQFF.

The chain links TRBV18 to TRBJ1-1; TCRdb returns TRBD1, unconfirmable since there is no DNA. This CDR3 is built from 17 residues. The germline V gene encodes CDR1 KGHSH and CDR2 LQKENI. CDR3 in amino acids: CASWGQDRDPSSIEAFF.

J is TRBJ1-1 and V is TRBV25-1; no DNA is available, so the TRBD1 call from TCRdb remains unchecked. The CDR3 extends over 12 amino acids. Per the germline V gene, CDR1 is MGHDK and CDR2 is SYGVNS. CDR3 amino acids: CASTLEGSEAFF.

V and J are TRBV27 and TRBJ2-7; without DNA, the TCRdb call of TRBD1 cannot be checked. CDR1 and CDR2 (germline): MNHEY, SMNVEV (reference sequence). There are 16 residues in the CDR3. The chain's CDR3 is CASSLTPGRFSYEQYF.

The chain has TRBV20-1 and TRBJ2-7; TCRdb returns TRBD1, unconfirmable since there is no DNA. Germline V gives CDR1 DFQATT, CDR2 SNEGSKA (reference sequence). The CDR3 contains 14 residues. CDR3 residues: CSARDTGVSYEQYF.

This clonotype is called medium-sized based on its frequency. The chain carries TRBV29-1 and TRBJ1-2. CDR3 length: 12 residues. Per the germline V gene, CDR1 is SQVTM and CDR2 is ANQGSEA. The CDR3 sequence: CSVESGNEGYTF.

In terms of frequency, this clonotype is medium-sized. The chain uses TRBV27 and TRBJ2-1; TCRdb reports TRBD1, a call that lacks DNA to check it against. Per germline, CDR1 MNHEY and CDR2 SMNVEV (reference sequence). This CDR3 has 16 amino acids. CDR3 loop: CASSLRNGRGINEQFF.

The gene calls are TRBV7-2 and TRBJ2-1; TCRdb designates TRBD1, a call that cannot be tested without DNA. Germline V gives CDR1 SGHTA, CDR2 FQGNSA. The CDR3 length is 15 residues. The CDR3 sequence is CASTPWGGYYNEQFF.